The next 10 T cell receptor beta chains were all read from a single sample in a study of CD8+CD57+ T cells in acquired aplastic anemia. Sequencing was done on patients that had shown CD8+CD57+ cell expansion by flow cytometry. Genomic DNA templated the TCR beta VDJ and CDR3 profiling. MiXCR was run by TCRdb on the reads, yielding one entry per CDR3 protein. The sample yields 250,000 to 300,000 distinct CDR3 sequences, 50% to 65% seen once. Sequenced input: sorted CD4+, CD8+, or CD8+CD57+ T cells (not recorded which) from PBMCs. These receptors originate from a human donor with aplastic anemia.

About this clonotype itself: The missing conserved phenylalanine or tryptophan at the end of this CDR3 makes a read error likely. V is TRBV7-9 and J is TRBJ2-5; maybe TRBD2 (6 bases). The CDR3 spans 18 residues. Trimming stripped 5 bases from V and 1 base from J, with 23 bases between. CDR1 and CDR2 (germline): SEHNR, FQNEAQ (reference sequence). The CDR3 DNA is TGTGCCAGCAGCCCGAGGAGGGGTCCGCCTCCCTCCCAAGAGACCCAGTACCTC. Amino acid sequence: CASSPRRGPPPSQETQYL.

This clonotype was counted ten times or more. V is TRBV7-8 and J is TRBJ2-3; TRBD2 is a possible D gene (6 bases). The CDR3 extends over 13 amino acids. The V end was cut by 6 bases, the J end by 1 base, with 8 bases between. CDR1 is SGHVS and CDR2 is FQNEAQ in the germline V gene. The CDR3 sequence is CASRSSGTDTQYF. In nucleotides, the CDR3 is TGTGCCAGCAGGTCTAGCGGCACAGATACGCAGTATTTT.

The rearrangement uses TRBV7-3 and TRBJ2-1, with TRBD1 identical over 7 bases. Germline loops: CDR1 SGHTA, CDR2 FQGTGA. V shed 2 bases, J shed 0 bases, and the junction held 13 bases outside the gene matches. CDR3 length: 19 amino acids. The CDR3 sequence is CASSLAGTASSPSYNEQFF. The CDR3 DNA reads TGTGCCAGCAGCTTAGCCGGGACAGCCTCTAGTCCCTCCTACAATGAGCAGTTCTTC.

J is TRBJ2-7 and V is TRBV29-1, with D tentatively TRBD1 (6 bases). The CDR3 length is 14 residues. V was shortened by 1 base and J by 0 bases, with 10 bases between the two germline ends. CDR1 and CDR2 (germline): SQVTM, ANQGSEA. The CDR3 loop is CSVEVRGTSYEQYF. The CDR3 DNA sequence: TGCAGCGTTGAAGTTAGGGGGACCTCCTACGAGCAGTACTTC.

The count of this clonotype is one. This chain links TRBV7-9 with TRBJ2-1; TRBD2 agrees at 11 bases. The length of the CDR3 is 17 residues. CDR1 is SEHNR and CDR2 is FQNEAQ in the germline V gene (reference sequence). J was trimmed by 4 bases and V by 1 base; bases with no gene match: 6. The CDR3 sequence is CASSLVASGRFYNEQFF. The CDR3, as DNA: TGTGCCAGCAGCTTAGTGGCTAGCGGGAGGTTTTACAATGAGCAGTTCTTC.

This clonotype was counted many times. The chain links TRBV5-1 to TRBJ1-2, with D hard to call. CDR3 length equals 15 residues. Between the trimmed V and J ends, which lost 4 bases and 7 bases, there was a span of 20 bases. CDR1 and CDR2 from the germline V gene are SGHRS and YFSETQ. The CDR3 region is CASSIGPTNPGGYTF. CDR3 in DNA: TGCGCCAGCAGCATAGGGCCTACCAATCCGGGTGGCTACACCTTC.

This chain connects TRBV12-3 or TRBV12-4 to TRBJ2-3; 9 bases align to TRBD1. This CDR3 spans 13 amino acids. Trimming removed 6 bases from V and 7 bases from J; junction bases left unmatched: 5. The CDR3 nucleotides read TGTGCCAGCAGATCGGGACAGGGCCATACGCAGTATTTT. Its translation: CASRSGQGHTQYF.

V gene TRBV2 combines with J gene TRBJ2-3; TRBD2 matches at 13 bases. This CDR3 has 14 amino acids. J gave up 5 bases and V 10 bases, and 6 bases lay outside the gene matches. Germline lookup yields CDR1 SNHLY and CDR2 FYNNEI. This CDR3 reads CATGTSGAEDTQYF. CDR3 DNA sequence: TGTGCCACCGGGACTAGCGGGGCTGAAGATACGCAGTATTTT. Together with reference TRBV2 and TRBJ2-3, the CDR3 gives the full variable domain: EPEVTQTPSHQVTQMGQEVILRCVPISNHLYFYWYRQILGQKVEFLVSFYNNEISEKSEIFDDQFSVERPDGSNFTLKIRSTKLEDSAMYFCATGTSGAEDTQYFGPGTRLTVL.

The sample holds one count of this clonotype. The germline gene is not matched at one end of the junction; a read error may be the cause. V gene TRBV7-8 combines with J gene TRBJ2-2; a possible D gene is TRBD1 (5 bases). The CDR3 has 14 amino acids. From germline, CDR1 is SGHVS and CDR2 FQNEAQ. This CDR3 is CASSARQRYNEQFF. For the CDR3, the DNA is TGTGCCAGCAGCGCCCGACAGCGCTACAATGAGCAGTTTTTT.

This chain uses TRBV7-9 with TRBJ2-3, with D unresolved. Between the trimmed V and J ends, which lost 3 bases and 4 bases, there was a span of 8 bases. The CDR3 is made up of 13 amino acids. The germline V gene has CDR1 SEHNR and CDR2 FQNEAQ (reference sequence). This chain's CDR3 is CASSFGPADTQYF. CDR3 in DNA: TGTGCCAGCAGCTTCGGACCGGCAGATACGCAGTATTTT.